Each of the 11 T cell receptor beta chains below was sequenced from the same sample in a study of cytomegalovirus exposure and HLA in healthy donors. It was with 60 Vbeta and 13 Jbeta primers that the PCR ran. The data were produced by immunoSEQ multiplex PCR, yet TCRdb's version contains in-frame clones alone and is incomplete. The sample has 310,000 or so clones, 70% to 90% seen once; the top ten hold roughly 2.3%. Sample: PBMCs. These TCRs come from a woman under 30 in good health and CMV-seronegative.

Turning to this clone: Different DNA sequences within this sample yield the same CDR3. The gene calls are TRBV27 and TRBJ2-7, with D possibly being TRBD1 (6 bases). This CDR3 has 13 residues. The V gene lost 4 bases and the J gene lost 4 bases, with 11 bases spanning the gap. In germline, CDR1 is MNHEY, CDR2 SMNVEV (reference sequence). DNA of the CDR3: TGTGCCAGCAGTTCCAGGGGAAGGTACGAGCAGTACTTC. Protein sequence: CASSSRGRYEQYF.

This clone was seen once. The chain links TRBV7-2 to TRBJ1-2; no clear D gene. V was cut by 1 base and J by 8 bases, with 17 bases left in between. Germline CDR1 reads SGHTA; CDR2 reads FQGNSA. This CDR3 contains 15 residues. The CDR3 is CASSLGPAGSTGYTF. Here the CDR3 DNA reads TGTGCCAGCAGCTTAGGCCCGGCAGGCTCCACCGGCTACACCTTC.

CDR3 protein: CASSEGALGTQYF. The CDR3 coding sequence is TGCGCCAGCAGTGAGGGGGCCCTGGGGACCCAGTACTTC. This chain uses TRBV10-1 with TRBJ2-5, with a possible D match to TRBD1 (5 bases). The CDR3 loop spans 13 amino acids. The germline V and J ends were trimmed by 2 bases and 7 bases, with 11 bases remaining between them. Germline CDR1 WNHNN, CDR2 SYGVQD (reference sequence).

This chain uses TRBV7-6 with TRBJ1-1, with a possible D match to TRBD1 (5 bases). The V end was cut by 1 base, the J end by 6 bases, with 12 bases between. Germline V gives CDR1 SGHVS, CDR2 FNYEAQ. This CDR3 comprises 14 residues. CDR3 sequence: CASSLGGDYSEAFF. The CDR3 DNA sequence: TGTGCCAGCAGCTTAGGGGGGGATTACTCTGAAGCTTTCTTT.

As to this clone: The final CDR3 position lacks the conserved phenylalanine or tryptophan, pointing to a likely read error. This chain connects TRBV5-1 to TRBJ1-5; the D gene is possibly TRBD1 (5 bases). The CDR3 has 11 residues. V gave up 9 bases and J gave up 4 bases, with 8 bases separating them. Germline V gene lookup returns CDR1 SGHRS and CDR2 YFSETQ. CDR3 sequence reads: CAIGENQPQHS. The DNA of the CDR3 is TGCGCCATAGGGGAAAATCAGCCCCAGCATTCT.

The chain joins TRBV7-9 to TRBJ1-4; perhaps TRBD1 as D (6 bases). This CDR3 region has 11 residues. The V end was cut by 5 bases, the J end by 11 bases, with 9 bases between. The V gene's germline CDR1 is SEHNR and CDR2 FQNEAQ (reference sequence). The CDR3 loop is CASSPDRKLFF. CDR3 coding DNA: TGTGCCAGCAGCCCCGACAGGAAACTGTTTTTT.

The J gene is TRBJ1-5, the V gene TRBV25-1; D perhaps matches TRBD1 (5 bases). CDR3 size: 14 residues. V gave up 5 bases and J gave up 7 bases, with 15 bases separating them. Germline CDR1 and CDR2: MGHDK and SYGVNS. The CDR3 here is CASSTQGSGQPQHF. The CDR3 nucleotides are TGTGCCAGCAGTACCCAGGGAAGTGGCCAGCCCCAGCATTTT.

This clone was found once. Here the CDR3 reads CASSLDGSGGLYF. The DNA for the CDR3 is TGTGCCAGCAGCTTGGACGGTAGCGGGGGTTTGTATTTT. V and J are TRBV5-4 and TRBJ2-3; 9 bases fit TRBD2. The germline V gene has CDR1 SGHNT and CDR2 YYREEE (reference sequence). Losses at the gene ends were 0 bases for V and 14 bases for J; bases not matched to a gene: 7. The CDR3 has 13 amino acids.

This chain connects TRBV5-1 to TRBJ2-3, with 12 bases matching TRBD1. CDR3 length: 15 residues. Germline loops: CDR1 SGHRS, CDR2 YFSETQ. Losses at the gene ends were 5 bases for V and 6 bases for J; bases not matched to a gene: 7. CDR3 bases: TGCGCCAGCAGAGGGGGACAGGGGGCAGGGGATACGCAGTATTTT. It codes for CASRGGQGAGDTQYF. Using reference TRBV5-1 and TRBJ2-3 for the parts outside the CDR3, the full variable domain is KAGVTQTPRYLIKTRGQQVTLSCSPISGHRSVSWYQQTPGQGLQFLFEYFSETQRNKGNFPGRFSGRQFSNSRSEMNVSTLELGDSALYLCASRGGQGAGDTQYFGPGTRLTVL.

The chain joins TRBV25-1 to TRBJ1-1; D unresolved. The germline gives CDR1 MGHDK, CDR2 SYGVNS. Between the trimmed V and J ends, which lost 3 bases and 10 bases, there was a span of 18 bases. The CDR3 spans 14 residues. CDR3 DNA: TGTGCCAGCAGTGAGCCTCGTCCGGGTAGCAGAGCTTTCTTT. Protein sequence: CASSEPRPGSRAFF. Combining the CDR3 with reference TRBV25-1 and TRBJ1-1 gives the whole variable domain EADIYQTPRYLVIGTGKKITLECSQTMGHDKMYWYQQDPGMELHLIHYSYGVNSTEKGDLSSESTVSRIRTEHFPLTLESARPSHTSQYLCASSEPRPGSRAFFGQGTRLTVV.

The rearrangement links TRBV6-1 to TRBJ1-1, with 8 bases that match TRBD1. This CDR3 region has 13 residues. The germline CDR1 and CDR2 sequences are MNHNS and SASEGT. The junction had 4 bases not matched to a gene; V was cut back by 6 bases and J by 4 bases. CDR3 protein: CASRDRVFTEAFF. CDR3 sequence (DNA): TGTGCCAGCAGGGACAGGGTTTTCACTGAAGCTTTCTTT.